This record looks at one T cell receptor beta chain sequence and its context. The antigen remains undetermined. The germline gives CDR1 MNHEY, CDR2 SMNVEV (reference sequence). CDR3 length: 16 residues. V lost 2 bases and J lost 0, with 14 bases in between. The primer mix had 60 Vbeta and 13 Jbeta primers. Assay: immunoSEQ multiplex PCR; the TCRdb copy retains only in-frame clones and omits some. Among 74,000 or so clones listed, roughly two thirds were seen once. Healthy bone marrow donors made up the cohort. These data belong to a study of cytomegalovirus exposure and HLA in healthy donors. Overall study results and limits: Common viral pathogens seemed to be connected with several of the most significant clusters, according to a later analysis. Productive status was seen about 90% or about 30% of the time for most TCR beta V segments in an earlier analysis.

This sequence was found in a woman aged 25 to 39 in good health and CMV-seronegative. The sample consisted of PBMCs. The chain couples TRBV27 to TRBJ2-7; D is perhaps TRBD2 (5 bases). CDR3: CASSLNSALSSYEQYF. In nucleotides, the CDR3 is TGTGCCAGCAGTTTAAATAGCGCCCTCAGCTCCTACGAGCAGTACTTC.